These 14 T cell receptor beta chains came from one sample sequenced in a study of lymphopenia after photon versus proton radiotherapy (dated by TCRdb to about 2019). The protocol used for the library was the immunoSEQ multiplex PCR assay. TCRdb limited this immuneACCESS table to in-frame rearrangements with V and J called. A share of clones is missing; checked studies link under half to unresolved V genes, and the rest is unexplained. The sample contains some 30,000 clones, 84% of them found a single time. The ten top clones hold roughly 15% of the sample. Sequencing used peripheral blood, obtained from a patient treated with proton-based radiotherapy. Source of these receptors: an older woman with pancreatic cancer.

The chain employs TRBV11-2 and TRBJ2-7, with D hard to call. The CDR3 extends over 15 amino acids. Germline V lookup: CDR1 SGHAT, CDR2 FQNNGV. Trimming removed 1 base from V and 11 bases from J, with 21 bases in between. CDR3 coding DNA: TGTGCCAGCAGCTTAGGGAGCCCAGGACCAGGCGATAAGTACTTC. It translates to CASSLGSPGPGDKYF.

This clone was seen more than once but under ten times. The V gene is TRBV30, the J gene TRBJ1-5; D unclear. V was clipped by 2 bases and J by 3 bases, with 8 bases between them. Germline loops: CDR1 GTSNPN, CDR2 SVGIG (reference sequence). The CDR3 sequence is 13 residues long. DNA for the CDR3: TGTGCCTGGAGTTCCGACAACAATCAGCCCCAGCATTTT. Encoded protein: CAWSSDNNQPQHF.

The rearrangement joins TRBV11-2 to TRBJ1-1; D is unclear. This CDR3 has 11 residues. Germline values: CDR1 SGHAT, CDR2 FQNNGV. Between the trimmed V and J ends, which lost 7 bases and 5 bases, there was a span of 8 bases. CDR3 in amino acids: CASKEVTEAFF. CDR3 DNA: TGTGCCAGCAAAGAGGTGACTGAAGCTTTCTTT.

The V call is TRBV7-2, the J call TRBJ2-7, with 9 nucleotides matching TRBD1. With V trimmed by 4 bases and J by 3 bases, 10 bases remained unmatched. CDR1 is SGHTA, CDR2 FQGNSA, per germline. CDR3 length: 16 amino acids. CDR3 sequence reads: CASSSPAATGGYEQYF. The CDR3 bases are TGTGCCAGCAGCTCACCAGCTGCGACAGGGGGCTACGAGCAGTACTTC. Full variable domain (outside the CDR3, taken from reference TRBV7-2 and TRBJ2-7): GAGVSQSPSNKVTEKGKDVELRCDPISGHTALYWYRQSLGQGLEFLIYFQGNSAPDKSGLPSDRFSAERTGGSVSTLTIQRTQQEDSAVYLCASSSPAATGGYEQYFGPGTRLTVT.

This clone showed up just once. The chain employs TRBV28 and TRBJ1-5; D uncertain. Germline-derived CDR1 and CDR2 are MDHEN and SYDVKM. The CDR3 spans 12 residues. V was pared by 3 bases and J by 7 bases, with 7 bases between. The CDR3 here is CASSLVEQPQHF. CDR3 DNA: TGTGCCAGCAGTTTGGTGGAACAGCCCCAGCATTTT.

This chain connects TRBV9 to TRBJ2-3, with D uncertain. The CDR3 has 17 residues. V lost 0 bases and J lost 2, with 16 bases in between. Per the germline V gene, CDR1 is SGDLS and CDR2 is YYNGEE. This CDR3 is CASSVAPFLEITDTQYF. The CDR3 DNA follows: TGTGCCAGCAGCGTAGCCCCCTTCCTAGAAATCACAGATACGCAGTATTTT.

CDR3: CASSRTGEEGYEQYF. DNA for the CDR3: TGCGCCAGCAGCCGGACAGGGGAAGAGGGCTACGAGCAGTACTTC. The rearrangement joins TRBV5-1 to TRBJ2-7, with 9 bases fitting TRBD1. The CDR3 contains 15 residues. V gave up 4 bases and J gave up 3 bases; unmatched junction bases: 8. The germline CDR1 and CDR2 sequences are SGHRS and YFSETQ.

The rearrangement uses TRBV18 and TRBJ2-1, with D possibly being TRBD2 (5 bases). Per germline, CDR1 KGHSH and CDR2 LQKENI. V lost 3 bases, J lost 9 bases, and 9 bases lay in between. The CDR3 is 12 residues long. Here the CDR3 DNA reads TGTGCCAGCTCACCGACGGGGATTGAGCAGTTCTTC. Translation gives CASSPTGIEQFF.

This clone appeared a few times. The V call is TRBV27, the J call TRBJ2-3, with a tentative D call TRBD2 (7 bases). Germline assignment: CDR1 MNHEY and CDR2 SMNVEV (reference sequence). Deletions cut 5 bases from V and 4 bases from J, with 13 bases between. The CDR3 is 14 amino acids. The CDR3 nucleotides read TGTGCCAGCAGTGGGGGGGCGGTGGCAGATACGCAGTATTTT. It translates to CASSGGAVADTQYF.

This sequence joins TRBV4-3 and TRBJ1-3; 7 bases map to TRBD1. CDR1 is LGHNA and CDR2 is YSLEER in the germline V gene. The ends lost 8 bases at V and 3 bases at J; junction bases unmatched: 13. The CDR3 covers 16 residues. In DNA, the CDR3 is TGCGCCAGCGGTTACTCAGGGGGAAGCTATGGAAACACCATATATTTT. Encoded protein: CASGYSGGSYGNTIYF.

The V call is TRBV28, the J call TRBJ1-5, with a possible D match to TRBD1 (5 bases). Trimming pared 4 bases from V and 3 bases from J, leaving 16 bases between. The germline CDR1 and CDR2 sequences are MDHEN and SYDVKM. CDR3 length: 16 residues. DNA for the CDR3: TGTGCCAGCAGTTCCCCGGGGGTGGTGTACAATCAGCCCCAGCATTTT. Translation: CASSSPGVVYNQPQHF.

This chain links TRBV6-6 with TRBJ2-4, with D tentatively TRBD1 (6 bases). CDR1 and CDR2 from the germline V gene are MNHNY and SVGAGI (reference sequence). V lost 5 bases, J lost 1 base, and 12 bases lay in between. This CDR3 contains 15 residues. CDR3 bases: TGTGCCAGCAGTCATGAGGGGGAGGCCAAAAACATTCAGTACTTC. Translated, it gives CASSHEGEAKNIQYF.

The V and J genes are TRBV21-1 and TRBJ2-3. TRBV21-1 is flagged as a pseudogene. CDR3 size: 19 residues. The CDR3 coding sequence is TGTGCCAGCACCCTTCGATGGAAGTTATGGGAACGACGGATGGATACGCAGTATTTT. It yields the protein CASTLRWKLWERRMDTQYF.

The chain has TRBV7-3 and TRBJ2-3, with D possibly called TRBD1 or TRBD2 (5 bases each). Germline V CDR1 and CDR2: SGHTA, FQGTGA. V lost 4 bases and J 10 bases, leaving 12 bases between the germline ends. The CDR3 has 12 amino acids. CDR3 DNA: TGTGCCAGCAGCTCGGGACGGAGACCGCAGTATTTT. Translating gives CASSSGRRPQYF.